A single sample is the source of the 22 T cell receptor beta chains below, sequenced in a study of OX40 agonist ivuxolimab in advanced cancers. Sequencing used immunoSEQ multiplex PCR; TCRdb keeps in-frame clones, though not all of them. The sample yields approximately 56,000 clones, approximately 86% seen once. The starting material was CD4+ or CD8+ T cells sorted from blood, obtained in a trial of the OX40 agonist ivuxolimab. These receptors were obtained from an adult with an advanced solid tumor such as melanoma, head and neck, liver or kidney cancer.

CDR3 amino acids: CASSPRQVGSYEQYF. The CDR3 bases are TGTGCCAGCAGCCCACGTCAGGTGGGCTCCTACGAGCAGTACTTC. The chain has TRBV11-2 and TRBJ2-7; D remains unclear. CDR1 and CDR2 (germline): SGHAT, FQNNGV. Trimming shortened V by 5 bases and J by 0 bases, and 14 bases separated the two germline ends. The CDR3 has 15 residues.

The chain recombines TRBV5-6 with TRBJ1-2; D is perhaps TRBD1 (6 bases). Germline V gene lookup returns CDR1 SGHDT and CDR2 YYEEEE. Trimming pared 0 bases from V and 6 bases from J, leaving 9 bases between. The CDR3 spans 13 residues. CDR3 nucleotide sequence: TGTGCCAGCAGCTTGGCCCCAGGGGATGGCTACACCTTC. Translation gives CASSLAPGDGYTF.

V and J are TRBV30 and TRBJ2-3; 7 bases are a match to TRBD1. The CDR3 is 12 amino acids. The germline V gene encodes CDR1 GTSNPN and CDR2 SVGIG (reference sequence). V lost 3 bases, J lost 6 bases, and 3 bases stayed unmatched. The CDR3 spells CAWSETGDTQYF. The CDR3 DNA reads TGTGCCTGGAGCGAGACAGGGGATACGCAGTATTTT.

This chain links TRBV28 with TRBJ2-7, with D tentatively TRBD2 (5 bases). Germline V lookup: CDR1 MDHEN, CDR2 SYDVKM. Deletions cut 7 bases from V and 2 bases from J, with 15 bases between. CDR3 length: 14 amino acids. CDR3 bases: TGTGCCAGCACTCTTGGGGAGAGGACCTACGAGCAGTACTTC. This gives the protein CASTLGERTYEQYF. Full variable domain (outside the CDR3, taken from reference TRBV28 and TRBJ2-7): DVKVTQSSRYLVKRTGEKVFLECVQDMDHENMFWYRQDPGLGLRLIYFSYDVKMKEKGDIPEGYSVSREKKERFSLILESASTNQTSMYLCASTLGERTYEQYFGPGTRLTVT.

In this sample, this clone turned up once. V is TRBV7-3 and J is TRBJ2-7; possibly TRBD2 for D (7 bases). Germline CDR1 and CDR2: SGHTA and FQGTGA. The CDR3 length is 15 residues. Trimming left V 4 bases short and J 3 bases short, with 16 bases between. Here the CDR3 DNA reads TGTGCCAGCAGCTCGTTTGGGGGGGCAGGCTACGAGCAGTACTTC. It yields the protein CASSSFGGAGYEQYF.

This chain joins TRBV9 and TRBJ1-2, with D perhaps matching TRBD1 (5 bases). V was cut by 0 bases and J by 8 bases, with 23 bases left in between. The germline V gene has CDR1 SGDLS and CDR2 YYNGEE. This CDR3 is 17 amino acids long. CDR3 amino acids: CASSVGDQRDEDEGYTF. CDR3 DNA: TGTGCCAGCAGCGTAGGCGACCAAAGGGACGAGGATGAGGGCTACACCTTC.

V is TRBV7-2 and J is TRBJ1-1, with 8 bases matching TRBD1. The CDR3 covers 13 residues. Germline CDR1 is SGHTA and CDR2 is FQGNSA. V lost 5 bases, J lost 3 bases, and 2 bases stayed unmatched. The CDR3 spells CASSPTGDTEAFF. The CDR3 region has the DNA TGTGCCAGCAGCCCGACAGGGGACACTGAAGCTTTCTTT.

J is TRBJ1-2 and V is TRBV12-2. TRBV12-2 has pseudogene status. The CDR3 runs 16 residues. The CDR3 DNA is TGTGCAAGTCGCTCCGCCCAACACCGGGCTAACTATGGCTACACCTTC. This gives the protein CASRSAQHRANYGYTF.

This chain connects TRBV9 to TRBJ1-6; 7 bases agree with TRBD1. Trimming at V came to 3 bases and at J to 1 base, leaving 13 bases not matched to a gene. The CDR3 is 19 residues long. CDR1 SGDLS and CDR2 YYNGEE come from the germline V gene. CDR3 nucleotide sequence: TGTGCCAGCAGCGACCCAGGGGGAGCTTTTAGTTCCTATAATTCACCCCTCCACTTT. The encoded protein is CASSDPGGAFSSYNSPLHF.

The V call is TRBV5-8, the J call TRBJ2-6; D possibly uses TRBD1 or TRBD2 (5 bases each). The germline CDR1 and CDR2 sequences are SGHTS and YDEGEE. The V end was cut by 0 bases, the J end by 0 bases, with 13 bases between. The CDR3 has 18 residues. The CDR3 DNA is TGTGCCAGCAGCTTGGGACCGGGACGGATCTCTGGGGCCAACGTCCTGACTTTC. Translating it yields CASSLGPGRISGANVLTF.

J is TRBJ2-7 and V is TRBV27; D uncertain. The CDR3 loop spans 13 amino acids. CDR1 and CDR2 from the germline V gene are MNHEY and SMNVEV (reference sequence). The V end lost 6 bases, the J end lost 4 bases, and 13 bases lay between the germline ends. Here the CDR3 reads CASRVSFGYEQYF. CDR3 bases: TGTGCCAGCAGAGTGAGCTTTGGTTACGAGCAGTACTTC.

The CDR3 region is CASSQGWGVDNSPLHF. The CDR3 DNA follows: TGCGCCAGCAGCCAAGGGTGGGGAGTGGATAATTCACCCCTCCACTTT. The J gene is TRBJ1-6, the V gene TRBV4-1; no reliable D call. CDR1 and CDR2 from the germline V gene are MGHRA and YSYEKL. The CDR3 spans 16 residues. The V end lost 1 base, the J end lost 5 bases, and 12 bases lay between the germline ends.

A few counts support this clone. The rearrangement uses TRBV7-2 and TRBJ2-7; 11 bases line up with TRBD1. The CDR3 has 15 residues. V was pared by 8 bases and J by 3 bases, with 9 bases of the junction left unmatched. The germline V gene encodes CDR1 SGHTA and CDR2 FQGNSA. CDR3 bases: TGTGCCAGCCAACCCGGGACAGGGGGTTTCTACGAGCAGTACTTC. As protein: CASQPGTGGFYEQYF.

The V gene is TRBV19, the J gene TRBJ1-5; 10 bases fit TRBD1. Germline V gives CDR1 LNHDA, CDR2 SQIVND (reference sequence). This CDR3 spans 17 amino acids. The trim removed 2 bases at V and 8 bases at J, leaving 12 bases unmatched. CDR3 DNA: TGTGCCAGTAGTATATTCTCCGGGACAGGGGACCTTGAGCCCCAGCATTTT. As protein: CASSIFSGTGDLEPQHF.

This chain connects TRBV10-3 to TRBJ1-4; TRBD1 is a possible D gene (5 bases). CDR1 is ENHRY, CDR2 SYGVKD, per germline. V was cut by 7 bases and J by 0 bases, with 9 bases left in between. This CDR3 is 14 amino acids long. This chain's CDR3 is CAIKGEATNEKLFF. CDR3 in DNA: TGTGCCATCAAAGGGGAGGCAACTAATGAAAAACTGTTTTTT.

This clone has only a few counts. This sequence joins TRBV7-8 and TRBJ1-6, with TRBD1 matching over 9 bases. V was clipped by 3 bases and J by 10 bases; unmatched bases: 10. The V gene's germline CDR1 is SGHVS and CDR2 FQNEAQ. The CDR3 runs 16 residues. The CDR3 region has the DNA TGTGCCAGCAGCTTCCGGGACAGGGAATTATCATCACCCCTCCACTTT. Translating gives CASSFRDRELSSPLHF.

This clone has a handful of counts. The chain uses TRBV30 and TRBJ1-1; 9 nucleotides match TRBD1. Germline V gene sequence: CDR1 GTSNPN, CDR2 SVGIG (reference sequence). CDR3 length equals 13 residues. V shed 5 bases, J shed 3 bases, and the junction held 4 bases outside the gene matches. The CDR3 coding sequence is TGTGCCTGGTCGACAGGGGGGCACACTGAAGCTTTCTTT. Translating it yields CAWSTGGHTEAFF.

V and J are TRBV16 and TRBJ2-1; no clear D gene. Germline V CDR1 and CDR2: KGHSY, FQNENV. This CDR3 contains 12 residues. V was clipped by 0 bases and J by 9 bases, with 6 bases between them. As DNA, the CDR3 is TGTGCCAGCAGCCAATCAGGGCTTGAGCAGTTCTTC. Its protein is CASSQSGLEQFF.

V and J are TRBV6-4 and TRBJ2-7; D might be TRBD1 (5 bases). Trimming left V 2 bases short and J 4 bases short, with 18 bases between. CDR1 and CDR2 (germline): MRHNA, SNTAGT. The CDR3 contains 16 residues. CDR3 in amino acids: CASSDPVEGVTYEQYF. CDR3 nucleotide sequence: TGTGCCAGCAGTGACCCCGTTGAAGGGGTTACGTACGAGCAGTACTTC.

V gene TRBV15 combines with J gene TRBJ1-2, with 7 bases aligning to TRBD1. The germline gives CDR1 LNHNV, CDR2 YYDKDF (reference sequence). J was trimmed by 6 bases and V by 4 bases; bases with no gene match: 8. This CDR3 spans 14 amino acids. As DNA, the CDR3 is TGTGCCACCAGCATGCTGACAGGGACTAATGGCTACACCTTC. Protein: CATSMLTGTNGYTF.

This clone has only a few counts. This rearrangement joins TRBV2 to TRBJ1-1; D remains ambiguous. CDR3 length equals 14 residues. Germline CDR1 is SNHLY and CDR2 is FYNNEI. With 6 bases removed from V and 9 bases from J, the gap between germline ends came to 20 bases. The CDR3 loop is CASSEILVAEQAFF. The CDR3 DNA is TGTGCCAGCAGCGAGATTCTTGTAGCGGAGCAAGCTTTCTTT.

The sample holds a few counts of this clone. The V gene is TRBV18, the J gene TRBJ2-1; a weak D match, TRBD1 (5 bases). The germline CDR1 and CDR2 sequences are KGHSH and LQKENI. Between the trimmed V and J ends, which lost 5 bases and 15 bases, there was a span of 14 bases. The length of the CDR3 is 11 residues. Here the CDR3 DNA reads TGTGCCAGCTCATTAGGGGAAGATCGGTTCTTC. It yields the protein CASSLGEDRFF. Variable domain in full (rest from reference TRBV18 and TRBJ2-1): NAGVMQNPRHLVRRRGQEARLRCSPMKGHSHVYWYRQLPEEGLKFMVYLQKENIIDESGMPKERFSAEFPKEGPSILRIQQVVRGDSAAYFCASSLGEDRFFGPGTRLTVL.